This T cell receptor (beta chain) was recorded in a study of T cells after yellow fever vaccination. Study details: SMART-Seq v4 Ultra Low Input prepared libraries from low-cell fractions.

Study-level results: Abundant clonotypes from the bulk population could get into FACS-sorted repertoires as contaminants.

This clonotype has more than one count but fewer than ten. The antigen is undetermined. Synthesis of TCR cDNA relied on 5'RACE template switching, which attached a universal primer site and UMIs. One entry per CDR3 protein results from TCRdb running MiXCR on the 5' RACE reads. The table shows around 310,000 distinct CDR3 sequences, with 3% to 4.5% occurring only once. Per germline, CDR1 MNHNY and CDR2 SVGAGI (reference sequence). CDR3 length: 12 amino acids. V lost 0 bases and J lost 6, with 3 bases in between. The source material was PBMCs, sampled on the day of the yellow fever booster vaccination. The sequence was obtained from a man in his late teens or twenties who received the YFV17D yellow fever vaccine. The chain recombines TRBV6-6 with TRBJ2-1; no definite D call. The CDR3: CASSYSINEQFF. The CDR3 nucleotides are TGTGCCAGCAGTTACTCGATCAATGAGCAGTTCTTC.